This passage covers 3 T cell receptor beta chains from one sample sequenced in a study of T cell repertoires in cytomegalovirus infection. MiXCR, run by TCRdb on the reads, gives a single entry per CDR3 protein. The data show around 750,000 distinct CDR3 sequences, approximately 29% seen once. These TCRs are of unknown antigen specificity. Specimen: cultured CD8+ T cells from PBMCs, collected from culture after CMV antigen stimulation. The receptors here all came from a human donor in good health (CMV status not recorded). Some clones in this sample may be carry-over from other donors' samples.

This chain joins TRBV4-1 and TRBJ1-1, with 7 bases aligning to TRBD1. The V segment lost 3 bases and the J segment 5 bases; nucleotides outside the gene matches: 6. The CDR3 runs 14 residues. From germline, CDR1 is MGHRA and CDR2 YSYEKL. The CDR3 bases are TGCGCCAGCAGCCACTCGGGACAGTTAACTGAAGCTTTCTTT. Translated: CASSHSGQLTEAFF.

Note on this clonotype: This may arise from a read error, as a much more abundant clone is one base away. The chain recombines TRBV7-6 with TRBJ1-4; D remains ambiguous. Germline V gene lookup returns CDR1 SGHVS and CDR2 FNYEAQ. The CDR3 runs 16 residues. The CDR3 loop is CASNLAEGWTNEKLFF. The CDR3 region has the DNA TGTGCCAGCAACTTAGCGGAAGGGTGGACTAATGAAAAACTGTTTTTT.

The chain couples TRBV3-1 to TRBJ1-6; D unresolved. V lost 5 bases and J 6 bases, leaving 17 bases between the germline ends. This CDR3 is 16 amino acids long. CDR1 LGHDT and CDR2 YNNKEL come from the germline V gene (reference sequence). CDR3 sequence: CASSSRLGTPNSPLHF. The CDR3 coding sequence is TGTGCCAGCAGCTCGCGACTTGGTACACCTAATTCACCCCTCCACTTT.